This TCR beta chain was captured by sequencing in a study of cytomegalovirus exposure and HLA in healthy donors (dated by TCRdb to between 2016 and 2019). About the study as a whole: According to a later analysis, one platform produced both the 100 to 150 validation repertoires and the 666 repertoires of the first cohort. The aim of the study was to test whether cataloging public T cell receptors could identify signatures of past pathogen exposure. To predict cytomegalovirus infection status, the study brought together high-throughput TCR immunosequencing, statistical association of individual TCRs with disease status, and machine learning. A separate validation cohort of 90 to 150 different subjects was used in addition to the approximately 700-subject first cohort. General findings and caveats noted by the study authors: The authors suggested that the approach could potentially be generalized to other disease states and immunological phenotypes. Cytomegalovirus status was reported to be diagnosed by the classifier with high specificity and sensitivity in both the original and validation cohorts. A total of some 180 TCR beta chains were listed by the study as associated with cytomegalovirus. Across donors, most TCR sequences were observed very rarely, whereas some public TCRs were present in many individuals. Of the cluster scores, roughly 93% were above 0 in a later analysis, which found that TCRs clustered in the first cohort also tended to co-occur in the approximately 110 validation repertoires. In vitro tests confirmed that three of the cytomegalovirus-associated TCR beta chains recognize cytomegalovirus antigens. A later analysis had no HLA typing for the validation cohort, so co-occurrence there was scored across all 130 or so repertoires.

A note on this clone: This receptor's antigen is unknown. No quality values exist for individual bases; no much larger clone is one base distant.

The library was made by the immunoSEQ multiplex PCR assay. Turning to the authors' computational methods: A statistical classification framework was built to diagnose cytomegalovirus status from the catalog of TCR beta chain sequences. TCRdb mirrors the immuneACCESS table, restricted to in-frame sequences. Some clones are absent from its copies; in checked studies, under half trace to an unresolved V gene, and the reason for the others is unknown. The DNA gave D and trimming, while V, J and clone size come from that table. Present in this sample are some 150,000 clones, roughly nine tenths of which were seen just once. The ten biggest clones cover 3.3% of the sample. For CDR1 and CDR2, the germline V gene lists SNHLY and FYNNEI. V is trimmed back by 6 bases and J by 3 bases, and the junction contains 7 bases that no gene match accounts for. Measured from the cysteine to the phenylalanine, the CDR3 is 15 residues long. Only CDR3 DNA remains: 45 bases, in frame from the first base.

Separate from the roughly 650-subject first cohort, the validation cohort of 90 to 150 subjects was the group to which the donors belonged. Recombination linked TRBV2 to TRBJ2-5; 10 bases in the middle match TRBD2. This TCR was recovered from a young woman in good health and CMV-seropositive. Sequencing input: PBMCs. CDR3 loop: CASSSFLAGEETQYF. Read as DNA, the sequence is TGTGCCAGCAGCTCTTTTCTAGCGGGGGAAGAGACCCAGTACTTC.